This entry concerns a single TCR beta chain. Its antigen is currently not known. Receptor libraries were prepared by 5' RACE. The input for every TCR library was roughly 3.5 ug of total RNA. For each sample, cDNA synthesis was carried out in eight separate reactions using SMARTScribe reverse transcriptase. During cDNA synthesis, template switching was used to introduce unique molecular identifiers that contained a 6-nucleotide sample barcode. Amplification of TCRalpha and TCRbeta cDNA involved two nested PCRs of roughly 17 and 9 cycles, and each PCR was followed by bead purification. Before amplification, cDNA was treated with uracil DNA-glycosylase and purified using the QIAquick PCR purification kit. In the second PCR, Illumina TruSeq-compatible adapters and sample-specific barcodes were added. TapeStation and Qubit were used to check library quality and concentration, and roughly 4.9 ng of each library was pooled. Sequencing of the pooled libraries was done on an Illumina HiSeq2500 single-index Rapid Run using custom sequencing primers and 2 x 100 bp reads. The original pipeline was this. MiGEC version 1.2.6 was used for UMI-based consensus assembly to correct PCR and sequencing errors. MiXCR version 2.1.1 was used to carry out V(D)J alignment, clonotype assembly and CDR3 extraction. To normalise gene usage, clonotype sharing and MAIT/NKT TCR abundance, the top 1000, 10 000 and 20 000 clonotypes in each sample were analysed. After downsampling to 27 000 UMIs, diversity was calculated as the inverse Simpson index using the vegan R package. Statistical testing used paired Mann-Whitney U tests on the discordant twin pairs and applied Benjamini-Hochberg correction for multiple testing. After TCRdb reprocessed the reads, each CDR3 protein sequence was kept as one row, without DNA. These V and J calls rely on TCRdb rather than the paper's analysis. The sample table gives about 210,000 distinct CDR3 sequences. Of the sample, 7.7% is held by the ten largest clones.

This sample was taken from a study of monozygotic twins with inflammatory bowel disease (dated by TCRdb to the late 2010s). Regarding the study in general: In total, 28 monozygotic twin pairs made up the full study: 19 Danish pairs, all IBD-discordant, plus nine German pairs, of which four were IBD-concordant and five were IBD-discordant. Disease-associated traits were sought mainly through comparisons between IBD patients and their genetically identical healthy co-twins within discordant pairs. Each individual had, on average, about 151 000 unique TCRalpha sequences and 181 000 unique TCRbeta sequences available for analysis. Broader findings and caveats from the paper: Compared with healthy twins, IBD patients shared fewer clonotypes with other individuals, and the difference was most pronounced in patients with signs of disease activity. No difference in repertoire similarity was observed between concordant and discordant twins, possibly owing to limited statistical power. No single strong signal or clonotype linked to IBD turned up in the results, so the idea that one exists was not supported. Because patients received different immunosuppressive treatments, the repertoires may have picked up extra background noise and variability between individuals. Distinction between different T cell subtypes could not be achieved in the analysis. TCRbeta repertoire diversity, by inverse Simpson index, was decreased in IBD patients compared with their healthy co-twins.

An approximately 2.5 ml peripheral blood sample was drawn into PAXgene tubes per donor and stored at -80°C. Without any T cell sorting, total RNA was extracted from whole blood using the PAXgene blood miRNA kit on an automated QIAcube. Peripheral blood from monozygotic twin pairs, either concordant or discordant for inflammatory bowel disease, underwent deep TCRalpha and TCRbeta repertoire profiling that used unique molecular barcoding. Smoking habits were recorded for all twin pairs, with individuals classified as current, former or never smokers. Sequencing used blood. The receptor was isolated from a human donor with ulcerative colitis or Crohn's disease, or a healthy co-twin of an affected twin (not recorded which).

This receptor carries the CDR3 CASSHPGAEATEAFF. The rearrangement combines TRBV4-2 with TRBJ1-1; TCRdb gives TRBD1 as the D gene, but with no DNA this cannot be confirmed. Reading the germline V gene gives CDR1 LGHNA and CDR2 YNFKEQ. Reading from cysteine to phenylalanine, the CDR3 counts 15 amino acids. Only the protein sequence is given.